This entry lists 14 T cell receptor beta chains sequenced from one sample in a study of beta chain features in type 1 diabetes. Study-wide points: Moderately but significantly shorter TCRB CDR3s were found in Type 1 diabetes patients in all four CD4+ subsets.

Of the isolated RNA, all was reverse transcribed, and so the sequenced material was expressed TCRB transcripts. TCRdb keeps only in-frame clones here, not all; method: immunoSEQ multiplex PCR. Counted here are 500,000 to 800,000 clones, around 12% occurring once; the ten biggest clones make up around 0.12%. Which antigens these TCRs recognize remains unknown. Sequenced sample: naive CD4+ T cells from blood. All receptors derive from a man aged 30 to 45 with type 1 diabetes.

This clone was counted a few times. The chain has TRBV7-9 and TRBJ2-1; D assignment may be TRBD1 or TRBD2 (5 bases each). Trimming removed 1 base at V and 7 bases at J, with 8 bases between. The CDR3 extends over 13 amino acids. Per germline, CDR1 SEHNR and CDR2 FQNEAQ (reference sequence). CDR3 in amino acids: CASSLDGANEQFF. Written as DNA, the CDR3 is TGTGCCAGCAGCTTAGACGGGGCTAATGAGCAGTTCTTC.

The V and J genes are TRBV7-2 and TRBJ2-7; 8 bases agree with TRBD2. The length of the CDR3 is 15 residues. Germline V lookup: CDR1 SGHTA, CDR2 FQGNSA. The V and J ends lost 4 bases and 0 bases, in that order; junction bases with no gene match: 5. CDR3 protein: CASSWTGTSSYEQYF. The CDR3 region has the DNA TGTGCCAGCAGCTGGACCGGGACTAGCTCCTACGAGCAGTACTTC.

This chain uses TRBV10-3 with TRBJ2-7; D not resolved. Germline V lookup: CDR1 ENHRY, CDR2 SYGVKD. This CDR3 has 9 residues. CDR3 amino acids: CVGSYEQYF. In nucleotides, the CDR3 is TGTGTTGGCTCCTACGAGCAGTACTTC.

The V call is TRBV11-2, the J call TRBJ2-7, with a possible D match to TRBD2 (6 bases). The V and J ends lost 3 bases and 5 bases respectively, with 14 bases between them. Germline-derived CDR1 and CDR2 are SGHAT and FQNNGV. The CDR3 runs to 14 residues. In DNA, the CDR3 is TGTGCCAGCAGCTTCGTGGGGGGAAGCAACGAGCAGTACTTC. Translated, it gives CASSFVGGSNEQYF.

The CDR3 loop reads CATSRDQAREQYF. The CDR3 bases are TGTGCCACCAGCAGAGATCAGGCGCGCGAGCAGTACTTC. The V call is TRBV15, the J call TRBJ2-7; D remains unclear. CDR1 and CDR2 (germline): LNHNV, YYDKDF (reference sequence). The V gene lost 0 bases and the J gene lost 6 bases, with 9 bases spanning the gap. This CDR3 is built from 13 residues.

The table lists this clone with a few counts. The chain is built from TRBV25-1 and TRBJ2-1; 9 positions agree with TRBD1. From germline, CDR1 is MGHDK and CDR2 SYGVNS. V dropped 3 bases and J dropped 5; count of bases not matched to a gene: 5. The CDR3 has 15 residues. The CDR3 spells CASSDPRTGDNEQFF. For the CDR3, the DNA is TGTGCCAGCAGTGACCCCCGGACAGGGGACAATGAGCAGTTCTTC.

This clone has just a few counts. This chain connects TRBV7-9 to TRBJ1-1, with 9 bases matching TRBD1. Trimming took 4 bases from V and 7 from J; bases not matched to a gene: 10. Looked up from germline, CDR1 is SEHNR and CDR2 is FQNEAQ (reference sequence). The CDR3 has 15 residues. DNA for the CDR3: TGTGCCAGCAGCTCATACAGGGGGCAATGGCATGAAGCTTTCTTT. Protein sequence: CASSSYRGQWHEAFF.

In DNA form, the CDR3 reads TGTGCCAGCAGTTACTCGCTCCAGAGTAGACTGTTTTTT. Amino acids: CASSYSLQSRLFF. The chain is built from TRBV6-5 and TRBJ1-4; D is unresolved. The CDR3 runs 13 residues. CDR1 and CDR2 (germline): MNHEY, SVGAGI. Trimming took off 0 bases at V and 13 bases at J, with 12 bases between the two ends.

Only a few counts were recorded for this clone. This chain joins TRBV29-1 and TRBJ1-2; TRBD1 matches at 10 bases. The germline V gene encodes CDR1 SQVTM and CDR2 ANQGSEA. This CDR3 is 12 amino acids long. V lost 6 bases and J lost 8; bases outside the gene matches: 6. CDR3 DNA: TGCAGCGTCCTCCGGGACAGGGGCGGCTACACCTTC. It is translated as CSVLRDRGGYTF.

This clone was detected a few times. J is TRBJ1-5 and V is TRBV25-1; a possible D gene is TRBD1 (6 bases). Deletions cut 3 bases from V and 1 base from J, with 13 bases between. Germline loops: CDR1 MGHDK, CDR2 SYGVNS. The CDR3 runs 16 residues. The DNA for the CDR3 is TGTGCCAGCAGTGATCATACAGGGTCAAGCAATCAGCCCCAGCATTTT. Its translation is CASSDHTGSSNQPQHF.

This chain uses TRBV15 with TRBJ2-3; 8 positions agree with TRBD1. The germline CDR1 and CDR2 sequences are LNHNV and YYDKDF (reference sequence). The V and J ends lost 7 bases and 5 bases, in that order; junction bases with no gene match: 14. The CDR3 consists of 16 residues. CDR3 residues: CATKNLRDRLQDTQYF. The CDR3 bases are TGTGCCACCAAAAACCTACGGGACAGGCTCCAAGATACGCAGTATTTT.

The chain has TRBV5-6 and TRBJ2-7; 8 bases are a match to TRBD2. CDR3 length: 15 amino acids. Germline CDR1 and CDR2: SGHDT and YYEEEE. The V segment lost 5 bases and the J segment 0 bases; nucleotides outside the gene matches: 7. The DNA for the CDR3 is TGTGCCAGCAGACCAACTAGCGGACTCTCCTACGAGCAGTACTTC. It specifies CASRPTSGLSYEQYF.

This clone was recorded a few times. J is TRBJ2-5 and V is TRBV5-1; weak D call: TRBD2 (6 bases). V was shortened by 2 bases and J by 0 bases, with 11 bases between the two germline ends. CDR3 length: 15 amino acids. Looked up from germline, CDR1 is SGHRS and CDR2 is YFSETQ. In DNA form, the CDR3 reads TGCGCCAGCAGCTTTACCACTAGCTACCAAGAGACCCAGTACTTC. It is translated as CASSFTTSYQETQYF.

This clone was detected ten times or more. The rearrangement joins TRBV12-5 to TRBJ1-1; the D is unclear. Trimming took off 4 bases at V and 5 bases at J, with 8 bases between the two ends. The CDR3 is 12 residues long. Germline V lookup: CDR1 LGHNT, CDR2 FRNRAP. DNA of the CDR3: TGTGCTAGTGGTTCGTTGAGGACTGAAGCTTTCTTT. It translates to CASGSLRTEAFF.